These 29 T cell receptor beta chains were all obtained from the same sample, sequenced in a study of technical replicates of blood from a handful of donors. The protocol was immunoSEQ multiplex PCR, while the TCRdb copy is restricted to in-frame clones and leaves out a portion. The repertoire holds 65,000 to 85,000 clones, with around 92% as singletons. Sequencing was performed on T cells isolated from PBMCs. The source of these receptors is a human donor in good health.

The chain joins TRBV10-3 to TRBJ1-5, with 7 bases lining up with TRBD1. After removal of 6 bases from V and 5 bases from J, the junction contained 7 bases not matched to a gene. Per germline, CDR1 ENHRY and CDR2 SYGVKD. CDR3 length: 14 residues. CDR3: CAISLTGYDQPQHF. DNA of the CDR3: TGTGCCATCAGCTTGACAGGGTACGATCAGCCCCAGCATTTT.

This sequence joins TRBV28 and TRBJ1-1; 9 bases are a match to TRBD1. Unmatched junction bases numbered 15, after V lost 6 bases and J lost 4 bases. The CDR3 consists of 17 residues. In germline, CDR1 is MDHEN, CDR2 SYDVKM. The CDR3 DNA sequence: TGTGCCAGCAGCGGTCTCCTGGCCGGGACAGGGAGCACTGAAGCTTTCTTT. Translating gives CASSGLLAGTGSTEAFF. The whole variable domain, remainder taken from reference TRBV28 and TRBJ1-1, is DVKVTQSSRYLVKRTGEKVFLECVQDMDHENMFWYRQDPGLGLRLIYFSYDVKMKEKGDIPEGYSVSREKKERFSLILESASTNQTSMYLCASSGLLAGTGSTEAFFGQGTRLTVV.

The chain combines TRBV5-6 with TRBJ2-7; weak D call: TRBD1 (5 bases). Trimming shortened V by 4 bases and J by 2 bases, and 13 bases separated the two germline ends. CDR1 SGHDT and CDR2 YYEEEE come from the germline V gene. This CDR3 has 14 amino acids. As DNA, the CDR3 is TGTGCCAGCAGCCTCAGGGCTACCACCTACGAGCAGTACTTC. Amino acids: CASSLRATTYEQYF. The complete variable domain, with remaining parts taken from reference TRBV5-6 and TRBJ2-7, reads DAGVTQSPTHLIKTRGQQVTLRCSPKSGHDTVSWYQQALGQGPQFIFQYYEEEERQRGNFPDRFSGHQFPNYSSELNVNALLLGDSALYLCASSLRATTYEQYFGPGTRLTVT.

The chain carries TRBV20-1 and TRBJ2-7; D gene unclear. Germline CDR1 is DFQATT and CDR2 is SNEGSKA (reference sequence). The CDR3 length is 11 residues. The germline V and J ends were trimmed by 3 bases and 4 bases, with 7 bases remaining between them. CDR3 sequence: CSASFNYEQYF. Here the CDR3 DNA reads TGCAGTGCTAGTTTTAATTACGAGCAGTACTTC.

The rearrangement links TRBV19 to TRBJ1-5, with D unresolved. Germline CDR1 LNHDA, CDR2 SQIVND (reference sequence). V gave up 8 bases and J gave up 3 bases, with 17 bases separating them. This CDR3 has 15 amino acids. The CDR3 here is CASQVAWVVNQPQHF. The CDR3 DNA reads TGTGCCAGTCAGGTGGCATGGGTTGTCAATCAGCCCCAGCATTTT.

DNA for the CDR3: TGCGCCAGCTCGGGGGATTCCTACAATGAGCAGTTCTTC. This translates into CASSGDSYNEQFF. The J gene is TRBJ2-1, the V gene TRBV5-1; D is perhaps TRBD2 (6 bases). The CDR3 runs 13 residues. The germline V gene has CDR1 SGHRS and CDR2 YFSETQ. V gave up 7 bases and J gave up 1 base, with 9 bases separating them.

DNA of the CDR3: TGTGCCTTACTAGCGGGAGAAGGAGATACGCAGTATTTT. Translated: CALLAGEGDTQYF. The rearrangement links TRBV5-4 to TRBJ2-3; 11 positions agree with TRBD2. V lost 10 bases, J lost 5 bases, and 6 bases stayed unmatched. Germline V gives CDR1 SGHNT, CDR2 YYREEE (reference sequence). The CDR3 sequence is 13 residues long.

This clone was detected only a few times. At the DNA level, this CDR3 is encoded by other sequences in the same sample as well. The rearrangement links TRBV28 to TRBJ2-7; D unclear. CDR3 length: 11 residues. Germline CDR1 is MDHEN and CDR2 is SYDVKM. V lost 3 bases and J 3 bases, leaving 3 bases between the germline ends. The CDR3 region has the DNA TGTGCCAGCAGTTTTAGCTACGAGCAGTACTTC. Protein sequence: CASSFSYEQYF.

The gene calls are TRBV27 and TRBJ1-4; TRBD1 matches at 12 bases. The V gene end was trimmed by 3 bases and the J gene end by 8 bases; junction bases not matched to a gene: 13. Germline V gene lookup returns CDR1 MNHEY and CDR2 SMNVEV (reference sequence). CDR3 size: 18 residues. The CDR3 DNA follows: TGTGCCAGCAGTTTGTGGGGGAGGACCGGGACAGGGGGCGAAAAACTGTTTTTT. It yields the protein CASSLWGRTGTGGEKLFF.

CDR3 coding DNA: TGTGCCAGCAGCCAAGTCCCACTAGCGGGAGGGCCCTCGGGGCAAGAGACCCAGTACTTC. Translated, it gives CASSQVPLAGGPSGQETQYF. This rearrangement joins TRBV4-2 to TRBJ2-5; 13 nucleotides agree with TRBD2. CDR3 size: 20 residues. Trimming cost V 1 base and J 2 bases; bases outside gene matches: 13. Germline assignment: CDR1 LGHNA and CDR2 YNFKEQ.

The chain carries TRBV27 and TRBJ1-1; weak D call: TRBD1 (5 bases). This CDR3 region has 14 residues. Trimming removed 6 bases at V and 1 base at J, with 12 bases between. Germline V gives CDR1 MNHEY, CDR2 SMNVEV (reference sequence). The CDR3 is CASRQLGGNTEAFF. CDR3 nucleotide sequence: TGTGCCAGCAGACAACTCGGGGGGAACACTGAAGCTTTCTTT.

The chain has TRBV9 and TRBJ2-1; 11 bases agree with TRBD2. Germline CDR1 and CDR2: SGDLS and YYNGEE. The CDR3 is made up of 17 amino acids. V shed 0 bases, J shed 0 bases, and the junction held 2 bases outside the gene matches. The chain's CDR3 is CASSVGTSGSSYNEQFF. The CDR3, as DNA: TGTGCCAGCAGCGTAGGAACTAGCGGGAGCTCCTACAATGAGCAGTTCTTC.

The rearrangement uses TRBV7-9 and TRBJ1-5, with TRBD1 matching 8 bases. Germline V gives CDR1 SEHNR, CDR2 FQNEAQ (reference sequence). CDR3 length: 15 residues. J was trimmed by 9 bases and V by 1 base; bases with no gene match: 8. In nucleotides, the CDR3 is TGTGCCAGCAGCTTAGGGGCAGGGGGCCACCCGCCCCAGCATTTT. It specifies CASSLGAGGHPPQHF.

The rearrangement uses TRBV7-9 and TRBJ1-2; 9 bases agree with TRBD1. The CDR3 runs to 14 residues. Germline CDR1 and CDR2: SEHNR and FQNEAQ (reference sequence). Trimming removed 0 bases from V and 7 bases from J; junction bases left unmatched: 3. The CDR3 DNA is TGTGCCAGCAGCTTAGCGGGGACAGGGTTTGGCTACACCTTC. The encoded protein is CASSLAGTGFGYTF.

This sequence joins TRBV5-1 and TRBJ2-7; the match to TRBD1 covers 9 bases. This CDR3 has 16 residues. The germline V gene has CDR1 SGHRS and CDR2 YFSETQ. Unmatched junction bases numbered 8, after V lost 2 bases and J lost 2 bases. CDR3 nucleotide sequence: TGCGCCAGCAGCTTAGACGGACAGGGGCCAGCCTACGAGCAGTACTTC. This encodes CASSLDGQGPAYEQYF.

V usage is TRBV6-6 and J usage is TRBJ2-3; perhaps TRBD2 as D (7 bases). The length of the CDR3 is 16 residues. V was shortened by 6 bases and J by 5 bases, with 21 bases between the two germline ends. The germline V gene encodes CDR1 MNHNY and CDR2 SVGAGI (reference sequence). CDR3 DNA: TGTGCCAGCAGCCCCAGGGGAGGGGGAGGGATAGATACGCAGTATTTT. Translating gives CASSPRGGGGIDTQYF.

CDR3 sequence reads: CASSVRSYNEQFF. The CDR3 bases are TGCGCCAGCAGTGTACGGTCTTACAATGAGCAGTTCTTC. The chain has TRBV4-1 and TRBJ2-1, with D hard to call. Germline V lookup: CDR1 MGHRA, CDR2 YSYEKL. Deletions cut 6 bases from V and 4 bases from J, with 10 bases between. The CDR3 runs 13 residues.

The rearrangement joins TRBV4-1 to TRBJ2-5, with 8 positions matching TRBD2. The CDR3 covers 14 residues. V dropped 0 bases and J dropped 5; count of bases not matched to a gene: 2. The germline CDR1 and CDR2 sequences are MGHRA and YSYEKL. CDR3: CASSQDRGGETQYF. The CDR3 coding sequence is TGCGCCAGCAGCCAAGATCGGGGGGGGGAGACCCAGTACTTC.

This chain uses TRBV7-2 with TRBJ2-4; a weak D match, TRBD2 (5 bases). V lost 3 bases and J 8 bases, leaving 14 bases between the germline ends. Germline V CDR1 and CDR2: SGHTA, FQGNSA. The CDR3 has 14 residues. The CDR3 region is CASSFVEGGDIQYF. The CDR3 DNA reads TGTGCCAGCAGCTTTGTGGAAGGAGGCGACATTCAGTACTTC.

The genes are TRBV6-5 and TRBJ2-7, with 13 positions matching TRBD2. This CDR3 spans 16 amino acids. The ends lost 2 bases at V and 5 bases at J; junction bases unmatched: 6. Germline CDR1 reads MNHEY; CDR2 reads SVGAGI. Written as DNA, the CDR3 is TGTGCCAGCAGTTACCACATCGGACTAGCGGGAGACGAGCAGTACTTC. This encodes CASSYHIGLAGDEQYF.

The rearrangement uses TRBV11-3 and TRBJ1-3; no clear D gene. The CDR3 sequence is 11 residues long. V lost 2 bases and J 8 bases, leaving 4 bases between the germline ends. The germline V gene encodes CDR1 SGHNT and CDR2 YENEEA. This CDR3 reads CASSLTDTIYF. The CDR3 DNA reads TGTGCCAGCAGCTTAACGGACACCATATATTTT.

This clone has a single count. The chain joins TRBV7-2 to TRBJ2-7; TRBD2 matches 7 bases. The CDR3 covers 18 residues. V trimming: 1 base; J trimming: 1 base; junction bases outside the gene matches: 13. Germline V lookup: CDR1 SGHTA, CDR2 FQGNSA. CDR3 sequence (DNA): TGTGCCAGCAGCTTAGTGTCCCCCCCCGGGACTACTTCCTACGAGCAGTACTTC. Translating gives CASSLVSPPGTTSYEQYF.

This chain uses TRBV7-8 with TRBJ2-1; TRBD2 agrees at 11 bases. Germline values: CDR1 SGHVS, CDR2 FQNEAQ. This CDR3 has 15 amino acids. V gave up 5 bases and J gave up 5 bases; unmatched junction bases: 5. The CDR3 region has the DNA TGTGCCAGCAGCGGTAGACTAGCGGGAAACAATGAGCAGTTCTTC. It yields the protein CASSGRLAGNNEQFF.

Here the CDR3 DNA reads TGTGCCAGCAGCTCATTAGCGGGAGGGCCCTACGAGCAGTACTTC. Its translation: CASSSLAGGPYEQYF. This chain uses TRBV7-2 with TRBJ2-7; 11 bases fit TRBD2. Germline CDR1 and CDR2: SGHTA and FQGNSA. This CDR3 is built from 15 residues. After removal of 4 bases from V and 2 bases from J, the junction contained 4 bases not matched to a gene.

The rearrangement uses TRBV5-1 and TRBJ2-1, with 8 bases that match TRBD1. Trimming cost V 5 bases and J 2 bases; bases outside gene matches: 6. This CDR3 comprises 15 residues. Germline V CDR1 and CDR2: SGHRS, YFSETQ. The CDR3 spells CASSSDRGPYNEQFF. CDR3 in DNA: TGCGCCAGCAGTTCCGACAGGGGCCCCTACAATGAGCAGTTCTTC.

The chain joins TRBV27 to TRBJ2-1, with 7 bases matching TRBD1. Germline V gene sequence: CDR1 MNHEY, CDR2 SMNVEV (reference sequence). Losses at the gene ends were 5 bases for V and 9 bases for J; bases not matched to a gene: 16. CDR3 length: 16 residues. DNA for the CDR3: TGTGCCAGCAGTCTGTGGGACAGCGTCCGGACTCTTGAGCAGTTCTTC. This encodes CASSLWDSVRTLEQFF.

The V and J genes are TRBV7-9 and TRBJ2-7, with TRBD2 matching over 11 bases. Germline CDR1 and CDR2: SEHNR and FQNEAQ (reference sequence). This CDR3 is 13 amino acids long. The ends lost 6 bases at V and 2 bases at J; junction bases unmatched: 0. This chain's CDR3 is CASSSGRAYEQYF. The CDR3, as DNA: TGTGCCAGCAGTAGCGGGAGGGCCTACGAGCAGTACTTC.

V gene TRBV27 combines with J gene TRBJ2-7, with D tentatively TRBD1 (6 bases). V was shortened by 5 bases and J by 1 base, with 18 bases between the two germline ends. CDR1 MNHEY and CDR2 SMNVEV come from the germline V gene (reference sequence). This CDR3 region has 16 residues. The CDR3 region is CASSASAGVVSYEQYF. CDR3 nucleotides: TGTGCCAGCAGTGCCTCCGCAGGGGTGGTGTCCTACGAGCAGTACTTC.

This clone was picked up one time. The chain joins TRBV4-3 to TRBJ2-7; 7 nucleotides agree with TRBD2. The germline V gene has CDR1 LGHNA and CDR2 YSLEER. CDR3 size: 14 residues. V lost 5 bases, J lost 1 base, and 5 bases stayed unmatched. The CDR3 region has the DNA TGCGCCAGCAGCGGGGAGGGTGAATCCTACGAGCAGTACTTC. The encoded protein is CASSGEGESYEQYF.